This paragraph covers one T cell receptor beta chain sequence. Per germline, CDR1 SEHNR and CDR2 FQNEAQ (reference sequence). This CDR3 comprises 13 residues. The data belong to a study of blood T cells in healthy people across ages. The authors ran a second PCR of roughly 6 to 11 cycles using a sample-barcoded 5' primer and a J-beta primer mix. TCRdb reanalysed the 5' RACE reads using MiXCR and keeps one entry per CDR3 protein. The sample records approximately 730,000 distinct CDR3 sequences, 40% to 45% being singletons. The sample comprised blood. The chain carries TRBV7-9 and TRBJ2-4; the D is unclear. The J call may be in error: the DNA end matches TRBJ2-7 better. The TCR originated in a woman aged 60-75 years in good health. DNA for the CDR3: TGTGCCAGCAGCTTAAACCCCCACTACGAGCAGTACTTC. It specifies CASSLNPHYEQYF.